This T cell receptor beta chain was profiled in a study of metastatic and nonmetastatic thyroid tumors (TCRdb year 2020). Context from the whole study: Repertoires from peripheral blood and from tumor or nodule tissue samples of malignant and benign thyroid patients were compared. Beyond this particular receptor, the publication reports: TCR beta diversity was reported as significantly higher in malignant tumors than in benign nodules, in both blood and tumor samples.

This clone was found many times. Its target antigen remains unknown. No base quality values were provided; no much bigger clone lies one nucleotide off. Preparation of the library involved PCR. Sequencer: Illumina HiSeq 4000. The TCR beta-chain CDR3 region of each patient was profiled by high-throughput sequencing. The original pipeline was this. Drawing on CDR3 differences between clinicopathological groups, the researchers built a classifier meant to tell apart patients with distant-metastatic papillary thyroid cancer. The Shannon index was used to assess repertoire diversity, and the Morisita-Horn index was used to assess tumor-blood repertoire similarity. Starting from the raw public reads, TCRdb applied fastp trimming at Q25, assembled clones with MiXCR and retained in-frame beta chains. TCRdb's processing, not the authors', yielded these V and J calls. The sample has tens of thousands of clones on record, approximately 13% of them singletons. Of the sample, 9.5% is held by the ten largest clones.

Before undergoing thyroid surgery, none of the patients had been given any kind of treatment. Using T-cell receptor beta sequencing, the researchers looked back retrospectively at clinical samples from patients, gathered between about 2012 and 2019. Via the germline V gene, CDR1 is MNHNS and CDR2 SASEGT. Trimming removed 5 bases from V and 7 bases from J, leaving 20 bases between the germline ends. Measured from the cysteine to the phenylalanine, the CDR3 is 16 residues long. This entry keeps only the CDR3 DNA: 48 bases, framed from base 1. This sequence originates from a female donor with papillary thyroid cancer or a benign thyroid nodule (not recorded which). Some clones in this sample may be carry-over from other donors' samples. The sequenced sample consisted of blood. Rearrangement joined TRBV6-1 to TRBJ2-2; the D region possibly corresponds to TRBD1 (6 bases align). The CDR3 is CASSSGTTGYLGELFF. The sequence in DNA is TGTGCCAGCAGTTCGGGGACAACGGGATACCTCGGGGAGCTGTTTTTT.